The 12 T cell receptor beta chains below come from one sample, sequenced in a study of blood T cell repertoires in COVID-19. Some clones are missing from TCRdb's copy, which holds only in-frame ones; the method was immunoSEQ multiplex PCR. The sample contains 200,000 to 250,000 clones, around four fifths of which appear only once. The source material was peripheral blood. The receptors shown here come from a man in his fifties with active or convalescent COVID-19.

This chain joins TRBV4-1 and TRBJ1-6; no clear D gene. The V end was cut by 1 base, the J end by 2 bases, with 3 bases between. This CDR3 contains 14 residues. In germline, CDR1 is MGHRA, CDR2 YSYEKL. The CDR3 reads CASSQGAYNSPLHF. As DNA, the CDR3 is TGCGCCAGCAGCCAAGGCGCCTATAATTCACCCCTCCACTTT.

This clone was seen many times. The chain uses TRBV7-9 and TRBJ1-5; D gene ambiguous. Trimming pared 0 bases from V and 5 bases from J, leaving 8 bases between. Per germline, CDR1 SEHNR and CDR2 FQNEAQ (reference sequence). The CDR3 covers 14 residues. The CDR3 spells CASSLAGGDQPQHF. In DNA form, the CDR3 reads TGTGCCAGCAGCTTAGCAGGAGGAGATCAGCCCCAGCATTTT.

The chain recombines TRBV3-1 (or the pseudogene TRBV3-2) with TRBJ1-2; 7 bases line up with TRBD1. Germline loops: CDR1 LGHDT, CDR2 YNNKEL (reference sequence). Trimming took 1 base from V and 6 from J; bases not matched to a gene: 5. The CDR3 spans 14 residues. CDR3 amino acids: CASSQAGGLNGYTF. The CDR3 DNA follows: TGTGCCAGCAGCCAAGCAGGGGGGTTGAATGGCTACACCTTC.

The chain joins TRBV5-1 to TRBJ2-5; possibly TRBD1 for D (8 bases). This CDR3 spans 15 amino acids. Germline V gene data show CDR1 as SGHRS and CDR2 as YFSETQ. The V end was cut by 5 bases, the J end by 4 bases, with 18 bases between. The chain's CDR3 is CASSGQGGVRETQYF. The CDR3 nucleotides read TGCGCCAGCAGTGGACAGGGAGGGGTGCGAGAGACCCAGTACTTC.

V is TRBV6-5 and J is TRBJ2-1; 7 bases fit TRBD1. Looked up from germline, CDR1 is MNHEY and CDR2 is SVGAGI. V was clipped by 7 bases and J by 6 bases; unmatched bases: 3. CDR3 length: 12 amino acids. CDR3 amino acids: CASNRGRNEQFF. DNA for the CDR3: TGTGCCAGCAACAGGGGCCGCAATGAGCAGTTCTTC.

The V gene is TRBV5-6, the J gene TRBJ1-5; D unresolved. V was clipped by 0 bases and J by 4 bases, with 11 bases between them. This CDR3 comprises 15 residues. CDR1 is SGHDT and CDR2 is YYEEEE in the germline V gene. This CDR3 reads CASSLAGFENQPQHF. CDR3 DNA sequence: TGTGCCAGCAGCTTGGCGGGATTTGAGAATCAGCCCCAGCATTTT.

The genes are TRBV28 and TRBJ2-2; TRBD1 matches 8 bases. The CDR3 covers 15 residues. CDR1 and CDR2 (germline): MDHEN, SYDVKM. V trimming: 5 bases; J trimming: 4 bases; junction bases outside the gene matches: 6. The CDR3 loop reads CASSTWGTGTGELFF. CDR3 coding DNA: TGTGCCAGCAGTACATGGGGGACAGGCACCGGGGAGCTGTTTTTT.

The J gene is TRBJ2-4, the V gene TRBV28; TRBD2 matches at 11 bases. V shed 3 bases and J 1 base; nucleotides not matched to a gene: 11. The CDR3 length is 19 residues. Germline CDR1 and CDR2: MDHEN and SYDVKM. The CDR3 here is CASSLLGVAGGPAKNIQYF. CDR3 coding DNA: TGTGCCAGCAGTTTGCTTGGGGTAGCGGGAGGGCCGGCCAAAAACATTCAGTACTTC.

The rearrangement links TRBV28 to TRBJ2-2, with D perhaps matching TRBD1 (5 bases). Trimming left V 6 bases short and J 4 bases short, with 15 bases between. Germline values: CDR1 MDHEN, CDR2 SYDVKM. The CDR3 has 15 amino acids. CDR3 bases: TGTGCCAGCAGAAAAAGGGGTAGGAGCACCGGGGAGCTGTTTTTT. Protein product: CASRKRGRSTGELFF.

A note on this clone: The same CDR3 also results from other DNA sequences found in this sample. V and J are TRBV9 and TRBJ1-2; 9 bases fit TRBD1. The germline CDR1 and CDR2 sequences are SGDLS and YYNGEE. CDR3 length: 15 residues. J was trimmed by 0 bases and V by 0 bases; bases with no gene match: 0. The CDR3 protein is CASSVGQGANYGYTF. The CDR3, as DNA: TGTGCCAGCAGCGTAGGACAGGGGGCTAACTATGGCTACACCTTC.

This clone appeared once. The V and J genes are TRBV9 and TRBJ2-3, with D perhaps matching TRBD2 (6 bases). The CDR3 has 16 residues. Germline V gene lookup returns CDR1 SGDLS and CDR2 YYNGEE. With 3 bases removed from V and 1 base from J, the gap between germline ends came to 15 bases. CDR3 DNA sequence: TGTGCCAGCAGCGAGGAGGGGAGGTTCCGCACAGATACGCAGTATTTT. Amino acids: CASSEEGRFRTDTQYF.

This chain connects TRBV27 to TRBJ1-6; 7 bases are a match to TRBD1. The CDR3 covers 15 residues. Germline V gives CDR1 MNHEY, CDR2 SMNVEV (reference sequence). With V trimmed by 4 bases and J by 4 bases, 4 bases remained unmatched. The CDR3 reads CASSSTGNYNSPLHF. The CDR3 DNA reads as TGTGCCAGCAGTTCGACAGGGAATTATAATTCACCCCTCCACTTT.